What follows describes a single TCR beta chain. These data originate in a study of T cells expressing NK-cell markers. The CDR3 is made up of 17 amino acids. Germline V gene data show CDR1 as MNHNS and CDR2 as SASEGT. TCRdb re-called the 5' RACE reads; one entry per CDR3 protein, DNA not given. The sample includes 300,000 to 500,000 distinct CDR3 sequences. This clonotype was sampled from a woman in her forties or fifties in good health. The chain has TRBV6-1 and TRBJ2-2; without DNA, the TCRdb call of TRBD1 cannot be checked. Sequencing used blood T cells: a sorted CD56 or NKG2C T cell subset, CD4+ or CD8+ T cells, or bulk PBMC T cells (not recorded which). This CDR3 reads CASSHRLRTGNTGELFF.